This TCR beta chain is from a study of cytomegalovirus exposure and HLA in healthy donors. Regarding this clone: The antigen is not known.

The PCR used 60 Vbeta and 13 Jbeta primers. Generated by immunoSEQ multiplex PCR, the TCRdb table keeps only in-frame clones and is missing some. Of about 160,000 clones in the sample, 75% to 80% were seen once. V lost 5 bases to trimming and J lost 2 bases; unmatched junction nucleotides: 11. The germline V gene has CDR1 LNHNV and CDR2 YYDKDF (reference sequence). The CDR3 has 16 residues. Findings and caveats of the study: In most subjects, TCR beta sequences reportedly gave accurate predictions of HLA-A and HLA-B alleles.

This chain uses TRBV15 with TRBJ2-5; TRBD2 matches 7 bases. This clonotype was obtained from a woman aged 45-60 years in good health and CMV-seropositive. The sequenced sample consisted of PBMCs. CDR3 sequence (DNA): TGTGCCACCAGCCCCCGACCACGAGCGGGACAAGAGACCCAGTACTTC. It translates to CATSPRPRAGQETQYF.